Listed below are T cell receptor beta chains from one sample, sequenced in a study of sequential checkpoint blockade in melanoma. Profiled with immunoSEQ multiplex PCR; TCRdb holds only in-frame clones, not every one. The table has about 9,500 clones, under 25% seen once. Material: tumor tissue (inferred from file names), obtained from a patient given nivolumab and ipilimumab in sequence. These receptors originate from a human donor with melanoma. Each CDR3 is given with its conserved first and last residue. D genes are given only for firm matches. Clone size is shown for a subset of rows, as once, few, many or a class of expanded clone.

TRBJ1-2 NA TRBV19 few CASNPARLNYGYTF TGTGCCAGTAACCCCGCGAGGCTTAACTATGGCTACACCTTC
TRBJ2-3 NA TRBV19 NA CASRTTGGPDTQYF TGTGCCTCACGGACTACCGGGGGCCCAGATACGCAGTATTTT
TRBJ2-5 TRBD1 TRBV11-3 many CASSFPGQGAKTQYF TGTGCCAGCAGCTTCCCGGGACAGGGAGCTAAGACCCAGTACTTC
TRBJ1-2 NA TRBV6-8 NA CASSFLGRGGYTF TGTGCCAGCAGTTTCCTAGGGAGGGGTGGCTACACCTTC
TRBJ2-3 TRBD2 TRBV6-8 NA CATGTSGGAGDTQYF TGTGCCACCGGGACTAGCGGGGGGGCAGGGGATACGCAGTATTTT
TRBJ1-1 NA TRBV7-1 NA CASSLTRATEAFF TGTGCCAGCAGCTTAACTAGGGCCACTGAAGCTTTCTTT
TRBJ1-2 NA TRBV11-3 few CASPVHISRKTYGYTF TGTGCCAGCCCTGTCCATATCTCGCGAAAGACCTATGGCTACACCTTC
TRBJ2-4 NA TRBV9 many CASSSPGLEVYIQYF TGTGCCAGCAGCTCACCGGGCCTCGAGGTATACATTCAGTACTTC
TRBJ1-2 TRBD1 TRBV7-6 many CASSPGDSLTYGYTF TGTGCCAGCAGCCCGGGGGACAGCCTTACCTATGGCTACACCTTC
TRBJ2-1 TRBD2 TRBV6-8 NA CAIRSRGGLNEQFF TGTGCCATCCGTTCACGGGGGGGCCTAAATGAGCAGTTCTTC
TRBJ2-2 NA TRBV6-8 NA CASSYSRCPERTGELFF TGTGCCAGCAGTTACTCGAGGTGCCCCGAGAGGACCGGGGAGCTGTTTTTT
TRBJ2-1 NA TRBV6-8 few CASRRLGDEWNEQFF TGTGCCAGCAGGCGACTAGGCGACGAGTGGAATGAGCAGTTCTTC
TRBJ1-1 NA TRBV10-2 NA CASSDGASGYAEAFF TGCGCCAGCAGTGATGGGGCATCTGGGTACGCTGAAGCTTTCTTT
TRBJ1-2 TRBD1 TRBV11-3 NA CASSLQWDRNYGYTF TGTGCCAGCAGCCTGCAATGGGACAGAAACTATGGCTACACCTTC
TRBJ2-5 NA TRBV11-3 many CASSLFYKQETQYF TGTGCCAGCAGCTTATTTTACAAACAAGAGACCCAGTACTTC
TRBJ2-5 NA TRBV6-8 NA CAISTGPGVFETQYF TGTGCCATCAGTACCGGGCCCGGGGTCTTCGAGACCCAGTACTTC